This TCR beta chain came from a study of blood T cells in healthy people across ages. The CDR3 contains 13 residues. Primed by a sample-barcoded 5' primer and a J-beta primer mix, a second PCR proceeded for 7 to 11 cycles. From the 5' RACE reads, TCRdb called clonotypes with MiXCR, one entry per CDR3 protein. The sample includes approximately 810,000 distinct CDR3 sequences, 25% to 35% of them seen just once. Concerning this clonotype itself: With a much larger clone just one base away, this may be a read error.

The chain uses TRBV12-3 or TRBV12-4 and TRBJ1-2; TRBD1 might be the D (6 bases). Sequencing was performed on blood. This clonotype originated in a woman over 75 in good health. The CDR3 nucleotides read TGTGCCAGCACCTTGGACAGTAACTATGGCGACACCTTC. It specifies CASTLDSNYGDTF.